This TCR beta chain was profiled in a study of blood T cell repertoires in COVID-19. The overall study: The United States, Italy and Spain supplied acute and convalescent COVID-19 samples. PBMCs, B-cell-depleted T cells, or T cells were the source of the cDNA or gDNA that made up the material.

Per the original data handling: By means of reference gene primer amplification, nucleated cell counts were estimated. Measured with immunoSEQ multiplex PCR; TCRdb has only the in-frame clones, and not every one. That table is the source of V, J and clone size, and D and trimming were worked out from the DNA. The table lists hundreds of thousands of clones, about 89% of them singletons, with over 1% in the top ten. The CDR3 is made up of 15 amino acids. Germline V gene sequence: CDR1 MGHRA, CDR2 YSYEKL. J lost 5 bases, V lost 3 bases, and 3 bases had no gene match. The source of this sequence is a man in his forties with acute or convalescent COVID-19. Sequencing was performed on peripheral blood. The rearrangement uses TRBV4-1 and TRBJ2-3; TRBD2 matches at 12 bases. CDR3 sequence reads: CASSQRLAGVDTQYF. CDR3 bases: TGCGCCAGCAGCCAGAGACTAGCGGGAGTAGATACGCAGTATTTT.